What follows describes a single TCR beta chain. The antigen is undetermined. A multiplex PCR was run with 60 Vbeta primers and 13 Jbeta primers. Sequencing used immunoSEQ multiplex PCR; TCRdb keeps in-frame clones, though not all of them. Listed are roughly 45,000 clones; more than 1.5% falls within the top ten. Trimming took 5 bases from V and 3 from J; bases not matched to a gene: 5. The germline V gene has CDR1 SGHTA and CDR2 FQGTGA. This CDR3 has 15 amino acids. This specimen belongs to a study of cytomegalovirus exposure and HLA in healthy donors. Study-wide background: An analysis done earlier identified more than 90 million unique TCR beta sequences from 190 million or so T cells.

Whole-study findings and limits: The authors listed 150 to 200 TCR beta chains as cytomegalovirus-associated.

V gene TRBV7-3 combines with J gene TRBJ2-2; the match to TRBD1 covers 8 bases. The origin of this receptor is a woman under 40 in good health and CMV-seronegative. The specimen sequenced was PBMCs. The CDR3 coding sequence is TGTGCCAGCAGCCGAGGGACAGGCTACACCGGGGAGCTGTTTTTT. Translated, it gives CASSRGTGYTGELFF.